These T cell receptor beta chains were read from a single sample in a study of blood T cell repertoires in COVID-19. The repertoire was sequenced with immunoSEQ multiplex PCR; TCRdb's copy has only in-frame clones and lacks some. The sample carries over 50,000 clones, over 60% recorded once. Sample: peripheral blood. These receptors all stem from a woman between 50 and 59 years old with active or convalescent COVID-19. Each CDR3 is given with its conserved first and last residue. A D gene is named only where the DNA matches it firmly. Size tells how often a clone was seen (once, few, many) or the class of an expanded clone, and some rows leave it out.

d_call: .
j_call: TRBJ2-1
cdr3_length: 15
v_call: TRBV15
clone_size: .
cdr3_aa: CATSRDPEGSNEQFF
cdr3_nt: TGTGCCACCAGCAGAGATCCGGAGGGCAGTAATGAGCAGTTCTTC

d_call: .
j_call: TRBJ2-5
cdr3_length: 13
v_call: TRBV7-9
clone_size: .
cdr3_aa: CASSFDYLETQYF
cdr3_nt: TGTGCCAGCAGCTTCGACTATTTAGAGACCCAGTACTTC

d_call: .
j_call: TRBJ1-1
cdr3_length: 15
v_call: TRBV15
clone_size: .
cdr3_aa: CATSSTIARGTEAFF
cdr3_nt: TGTGCCACCAGCAGTACTATAGCCCGAGGGACTGAAGCTTTCTTT

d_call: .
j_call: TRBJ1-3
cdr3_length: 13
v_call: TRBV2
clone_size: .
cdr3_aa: CASRSGPGNTIYF
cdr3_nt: TGTGCCAGCAGGTCAGGGCCTGGAAACACCATATATTTT

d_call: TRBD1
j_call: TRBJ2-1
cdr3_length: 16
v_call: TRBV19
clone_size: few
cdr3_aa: CASRSRTGGAYNEQFF
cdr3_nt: TGTGCCAGTAGGTCCCGGACAGGGGGCGCGTACAATGAGCAGTTCTTC

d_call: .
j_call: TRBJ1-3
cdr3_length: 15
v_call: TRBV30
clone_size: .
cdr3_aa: CAWSVHLTPGNTIYF
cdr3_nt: TGTGCCTGGAGTGTCCACCTAACCCCCGGAAACACCATATATTTT

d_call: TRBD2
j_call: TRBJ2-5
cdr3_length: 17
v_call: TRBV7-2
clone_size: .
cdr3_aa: CASSLAPGLAGRETQYF
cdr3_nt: TGTGCCAGCAGCTTAGCGCCGGGACTAGCGGGTAGAGAGACCCAGTACTTC

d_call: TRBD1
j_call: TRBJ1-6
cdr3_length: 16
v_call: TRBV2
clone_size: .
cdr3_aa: CASSTDRASLDSPLHF
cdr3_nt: TGTGCCAGCAGTACCGACAGGGCTTCGCTGGATTCACCCCTCCACTTT

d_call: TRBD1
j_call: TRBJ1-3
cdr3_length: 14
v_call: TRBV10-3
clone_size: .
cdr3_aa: CAIRGTGQGNTIYF
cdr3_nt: TGTGCCATCAGGGGGACAGGGCAAGGAAACACCATATATTTT

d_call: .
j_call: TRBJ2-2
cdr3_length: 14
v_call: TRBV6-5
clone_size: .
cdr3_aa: CASKAQSSTGELFF
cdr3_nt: TGTGCCAGCAAGGCCCAGTCTAGCACCGGGGAGCTGTTTTTT

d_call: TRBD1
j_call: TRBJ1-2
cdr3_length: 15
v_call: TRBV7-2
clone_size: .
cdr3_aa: CASSLETGGSYGYTF
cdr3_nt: TGTGCCAGCAGCTTAGAGACAGGGGGCAGCTATGGCTACACCTTC

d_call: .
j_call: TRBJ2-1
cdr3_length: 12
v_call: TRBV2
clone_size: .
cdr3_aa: CASSIGGDEQFF
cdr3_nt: TGTGCCAGCAGTATAGGGGGGGATGAGCAGTTCTTC

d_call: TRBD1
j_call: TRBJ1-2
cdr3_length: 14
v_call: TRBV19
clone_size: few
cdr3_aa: CASSRQGNVYGYTF
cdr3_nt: TGTGCCAGTAGTAGACAGGGAAACGTCTATGGCTACACCTTC

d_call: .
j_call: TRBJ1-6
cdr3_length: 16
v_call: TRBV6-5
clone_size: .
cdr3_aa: CASSYSANGLNSPLHF
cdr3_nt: TGTGCCAGCAGTTACTCGGCTAACGGACTAAATTCACCCCTCCACTTT

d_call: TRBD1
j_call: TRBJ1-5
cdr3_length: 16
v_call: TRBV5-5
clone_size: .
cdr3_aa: CASSPQVGRGRQPQHF
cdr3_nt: TGTGCCAGCAGCCCCCAGGTGGGCAGGGGGAGGCAGCCCCAGCATTTT

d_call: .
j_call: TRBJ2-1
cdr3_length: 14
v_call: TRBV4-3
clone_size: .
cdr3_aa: CASSQSFINNEQFF
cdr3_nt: TGCGCCAGCAGCCAAAGCTTCATAAACAATGAGCAGTTCTTC

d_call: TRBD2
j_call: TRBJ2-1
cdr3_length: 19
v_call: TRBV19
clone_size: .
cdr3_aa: CASSFRGTSGRAVYNEQFF
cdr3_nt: TGTGCCAGTAGTTTCCGAGGGACTAGCGGGAGGGCCGTCTACAATGAGCAGTTCTTC

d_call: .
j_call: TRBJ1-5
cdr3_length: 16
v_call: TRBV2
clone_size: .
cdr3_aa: CASSGLGGRSNQPQHF
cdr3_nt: TGTGCCAGCAGTGGCCTGGGAGGACGGAGCAATCAGCCCCAGCATTTT

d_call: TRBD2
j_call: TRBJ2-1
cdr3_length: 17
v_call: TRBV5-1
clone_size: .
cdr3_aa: CASSLTISGRATDEQFF
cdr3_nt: TGCGCCAGCAGCTTGACCATTAGCGGGAGGGCCACAGATGAGCAGTTCTTC

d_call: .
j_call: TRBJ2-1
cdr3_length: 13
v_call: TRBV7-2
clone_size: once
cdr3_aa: CASSPTGYNEQFF
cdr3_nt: TGTGCCAGCAGCCCCACCGGGTACAATGAGCAGTTCTTC

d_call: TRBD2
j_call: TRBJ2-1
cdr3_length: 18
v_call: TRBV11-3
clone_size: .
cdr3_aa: CASRIGLAGGSSYNEQFF
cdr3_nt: TGTGCCAGCAGAATTGGACTAGCGGGAGGGAGCTCCTACAATGAGCAGTTCTTC

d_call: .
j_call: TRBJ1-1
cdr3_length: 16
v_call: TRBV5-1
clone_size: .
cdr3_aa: CASSSPQSTGSTEAFF
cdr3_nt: TGCGCCAGCAGCTCGCCTCAATCAACGGGGAGCACTGAAGCTTTCTTT

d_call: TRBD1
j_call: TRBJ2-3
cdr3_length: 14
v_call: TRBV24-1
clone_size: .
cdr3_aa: CAPLPDRGADTQYF
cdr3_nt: TGTGCCCCCCTACCCGACAGGGGCGCAGATACGCAGTATTTT

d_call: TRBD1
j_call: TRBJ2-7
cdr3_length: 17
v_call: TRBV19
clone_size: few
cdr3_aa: CASSVYNGQGSSYEQYF
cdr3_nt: TGTGCCAGTAGTGTCTACAACGGACAGGGGAGCTCCTACGAGCAGTACTTC

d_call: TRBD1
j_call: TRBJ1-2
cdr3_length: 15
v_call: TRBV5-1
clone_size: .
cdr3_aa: CASSTGGQGGYGYTF
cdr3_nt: TGCGCCAGCAGCACCGGAGGACAGGGGGGATATGGCTACACCTTC

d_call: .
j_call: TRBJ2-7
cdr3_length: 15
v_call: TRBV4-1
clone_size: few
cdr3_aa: CASSLTITGPYEQYF
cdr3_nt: TGCGCCAGCAGCCTAACCATTACAGGGCCCTACGAGCAGTACTTC

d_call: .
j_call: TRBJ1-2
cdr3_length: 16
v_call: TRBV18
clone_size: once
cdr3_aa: CASSPRSGQLRYGYTF
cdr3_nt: TGTGCCAGCTCACCACGATCCGGACAGCTCCGTTATGGCTACACCTTC

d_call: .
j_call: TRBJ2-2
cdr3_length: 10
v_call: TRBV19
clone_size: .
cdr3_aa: CAAGTGELFF
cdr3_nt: TGTGCCGCAGGAACCGGGGAGCTGTTTTTT

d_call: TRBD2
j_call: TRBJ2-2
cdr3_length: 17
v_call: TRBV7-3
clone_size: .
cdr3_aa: CASSLQGGLALSGELFF
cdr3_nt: TGTGCCAGCAGCTTACAGGGCGGACTAGCATTATCTGGGGAGCTGTTTTTT

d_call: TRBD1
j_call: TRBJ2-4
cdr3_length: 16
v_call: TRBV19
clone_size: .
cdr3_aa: CASSIWRGTGGGIQYF
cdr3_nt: TGTGCCAGTAGTATATGGAGGGGGACAGGTGGGGGCATTCAGTACTTC

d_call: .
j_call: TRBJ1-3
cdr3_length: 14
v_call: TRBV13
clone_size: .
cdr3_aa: CASSLGGERNTIYF
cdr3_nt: TGTGCCAGCAGCTTAGGCGGGGAGAGAAACACCATATATTTT

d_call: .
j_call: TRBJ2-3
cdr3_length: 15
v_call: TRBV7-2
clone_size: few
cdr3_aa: CASSLVGRATDTQYF
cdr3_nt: TGTGCCAGCAGCTTAGTTGGGCGGGCCACAGATACGCAGTATTTT

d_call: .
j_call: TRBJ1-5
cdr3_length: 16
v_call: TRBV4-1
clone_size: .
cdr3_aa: CASSQTVPTLGQPQHF
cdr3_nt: TGCGCCAGCAGCCAAACGGTTCCCACTCTGGGCCAGCCCCAGCATTTT

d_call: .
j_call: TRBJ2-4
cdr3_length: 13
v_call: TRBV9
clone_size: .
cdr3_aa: CASSVTSGNIQYF
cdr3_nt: TGTGCCAGCAGCGTAACGTCGGGGAACATTCAGTACTTC

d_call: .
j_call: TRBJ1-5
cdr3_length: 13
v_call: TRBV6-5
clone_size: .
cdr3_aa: CASSIRVLQPQHF
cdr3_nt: TGTGCCAGCAGCATCAGGGTACTTCAGCCCCAGCATTTT

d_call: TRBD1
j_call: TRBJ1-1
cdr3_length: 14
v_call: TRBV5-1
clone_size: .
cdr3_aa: CASSFGTGGTEAFF
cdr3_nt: TGCGCCAGCAGCTTCGGGACAGGGGGCACTGAAGCTTTCTTT

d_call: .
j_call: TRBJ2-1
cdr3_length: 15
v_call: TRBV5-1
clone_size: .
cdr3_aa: CASSPRYSSYNEQFF
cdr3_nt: TGCGCCAGCAGCCCTCGTTATAGCTCCTACAATGAGCAGTTCTTC

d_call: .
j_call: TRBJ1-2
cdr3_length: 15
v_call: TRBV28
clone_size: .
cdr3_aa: CASSLGVRGWYGYTF
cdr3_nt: TGTGCCAGCAGTTTAGGGGTCAGGGGATGGTATGGCTACACCTTC

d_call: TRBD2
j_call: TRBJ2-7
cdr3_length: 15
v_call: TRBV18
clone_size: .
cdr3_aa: CASSPGLAGAYEQYF
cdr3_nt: TGTGCCAGCTCTCCCGGACTAGCGGGGGCCTACGAGCAGTACTTC

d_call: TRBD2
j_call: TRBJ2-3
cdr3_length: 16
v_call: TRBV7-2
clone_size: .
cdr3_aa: CASSLGLAGEGDTQYF
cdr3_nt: TGTGCCAGCAGCTTAGGGCTAGCGGGAGAGGGAGATACGCAGTATTTT

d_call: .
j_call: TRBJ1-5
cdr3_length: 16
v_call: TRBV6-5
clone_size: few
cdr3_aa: CASSSEGVMRNQPQHF
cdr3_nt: TGTGCCAGCAGTTCCGAGGGGGTAATGCGCAATCAGCCCCAGCATTTT

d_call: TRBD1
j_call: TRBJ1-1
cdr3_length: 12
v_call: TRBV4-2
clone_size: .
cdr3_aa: CASEGASTEAFF
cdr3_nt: TGTGCCAGCGAGGGGGCGAGCACTGAAGCTTTCTTT